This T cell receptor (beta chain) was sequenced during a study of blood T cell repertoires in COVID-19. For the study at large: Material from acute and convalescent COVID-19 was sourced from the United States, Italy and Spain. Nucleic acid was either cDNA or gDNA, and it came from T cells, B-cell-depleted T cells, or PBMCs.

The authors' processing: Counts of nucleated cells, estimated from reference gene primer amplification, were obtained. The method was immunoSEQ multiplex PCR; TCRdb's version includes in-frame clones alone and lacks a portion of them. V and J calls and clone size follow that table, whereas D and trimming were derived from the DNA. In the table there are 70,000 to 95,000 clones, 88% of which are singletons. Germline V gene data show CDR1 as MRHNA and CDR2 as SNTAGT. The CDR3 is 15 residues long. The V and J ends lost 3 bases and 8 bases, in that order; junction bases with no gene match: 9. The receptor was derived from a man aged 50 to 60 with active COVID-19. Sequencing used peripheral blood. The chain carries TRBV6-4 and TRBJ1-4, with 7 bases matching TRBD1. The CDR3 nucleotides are TGTGCCAGCAGTGATTCGACAGGGTCGGGGGAAAAACTGTTTTTT. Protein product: CASSDSTGSGEKLFF.